A selection of T cell receptor beta chains follows, all from one sample in a study of T cell repertoires in cytomegalovirus infection. Which antigens these TCRs recognize remains unknown. TCRdb used MiXCR to reprocess the reads, holding one entry per CDR3 protein. This table has hundreds of thousands of distinct CDR3 sequences, about a third appearing once. This specimen consisted of cultured CD8+ T cells from PBMCs, obtained from culture after CMV antigen stimulation. Receptor source: a human donor in good health (CMV status not recorded). Some clones in this sample may be carry-over from other donors' samples. CDR3s include the opening cysteine and the closing phenylalanine or tryptophan. D genes are given only for firm matches. Only some rows state a clone size, as once, few, many or a class for expanded clones.

>TRBJ1-2|-|TRBV19|few
CASSTGRGFHGYTF
TGTGCCAGCAGTACAGGGAGAGGATTCCATGGCTACACCTTC
>TRBJ2-2|TRBD1|TRBV14|-
CASSLVAPEGAGTGELFF
TGTGCCAGCAGCCTCGTTGCCCCCGAGGGGGCGGGCACCGGGGAGCTGTTTTTT
>TRBJ2-1|TRBD1|TRBV9|few
CASSVVPGTALYNEQFF
TGTGCCAGCAGCGTAGTCCCCGGGACAGCCCTTTACAATGAGCAGTTCTTC
>TRBJ1-4|-|TRBV7-9|-
CASSTPGINEKLFF
TGTGCCAGCTCTACCCCCGGGATTAATGAAAAACTGTTTTTT
>TRBJ2-2|TRBD2|TRBV11-2|-
CASSRGSGGVDTGELFF
TGTGCCAGCAGCCGAGGGAGCGGGGGGGTAGACACCGGGGAGCTGTTTTTT
>TRBJ2-2|-|TRBV7-2|many
CASSQKATGTGELFF
TGTGCCAGCAGCCAAAAAGCAACGGGAACCGGGGAGCTGTTTTTT
>TRBJ2-5|-|TRBV4-3|-
CASSNRETQYF
TGCGCCAGCAGCAATCGGGAGACCCAGTACTTC
>TRBJ2-1|-|TRBV12-3/TRBV12-4|few
CASSEGDVGGRDEQFF
TGTGCCAGCAGTGAGGGGGATGTCGGGGGGCGGGATGAGCAGTTCTTC
>TRBJ1-5|-|TRBV20-1|few
CSARDRVGVLAQHF
TGCAGTGCTAGAGACAGGGTGGGGGTTTTGGCCCAGCATTTT
>TRBJ1-2|-|TRBV4-1|-
CASSQDGGRAGYGYTF
TGCGCCAGCAGCCAGGATGGGGGCAGGGCGGGTTATGGCTACACCTTC
>TRBJ2-5|TRBD2|TRBV6-1|few
CASSGQLAGAQETQYF
TGTGCCAGCAGTGGACAACTAGCGGGGGCCCAAGAGACCCAGTACTTC
>TRBJ2-5|-|TRBV5-4|many
CASAHGETQYF
TGTGCCAGCGCCCACGGAGAGACCCAGTACTTC
>TRBJ2-1|-|TRBV25-1|few
CASSEQAAEQFF
TGTGCCAGCAGTGAGCAAGCAGCGGAGCAGTTCTTC
>TRBJ2-3|-|TRBV24-1|-
CATSEDSGIIDTQYF
TGTGCCACCAGTGAGGACAGCGGGATAATAGATACGCAGTATTTT
>TRBJ1-1|-|TRBV19|-
CASTLTAGSHTEAFF
TGTGCCAGTACCTTGACCGCGGGGAGCCACACTGAAGCTTTCTTT
>TRBJ2-7|TRBD2|TRBV4-1|-
CATSSGILYEQYF
TGCGCCACTTCTAGCGGCATCCTGTACGAGCAGTACTTC
>TRBJ2-1|TRBD1|TRBV7-2|few
CASSLFPQGAIKDNEQFF
TGTGCCAGCAGCTTATTCCCTCAGGGGGCCATCAAGGACAATGAGCAGTTCTTC
>TRBJ2-5|-|TRBV7-9|-
CASNDPGTGETQYF
TGTGCCAGCAACGACCCGGGCACGGGGGAGACCCAGTACTTC
>TRBJ2-1|-|TRBV10-3|-
CAITQLPGQGTHERGNEQFF
TGTGCCATCACCCAGCTCCCTGGCCAGGGGACCCACGAAAGAGGGAATGAGCAGTTCTTC
>TRBJ2-3|-|TRBV12-3/TRBV12-4|-
CASSLQPGVDTQYF
TGTGCCAGCAGTTTACAGCCAGGGGTGGATACGCAGTATTTT